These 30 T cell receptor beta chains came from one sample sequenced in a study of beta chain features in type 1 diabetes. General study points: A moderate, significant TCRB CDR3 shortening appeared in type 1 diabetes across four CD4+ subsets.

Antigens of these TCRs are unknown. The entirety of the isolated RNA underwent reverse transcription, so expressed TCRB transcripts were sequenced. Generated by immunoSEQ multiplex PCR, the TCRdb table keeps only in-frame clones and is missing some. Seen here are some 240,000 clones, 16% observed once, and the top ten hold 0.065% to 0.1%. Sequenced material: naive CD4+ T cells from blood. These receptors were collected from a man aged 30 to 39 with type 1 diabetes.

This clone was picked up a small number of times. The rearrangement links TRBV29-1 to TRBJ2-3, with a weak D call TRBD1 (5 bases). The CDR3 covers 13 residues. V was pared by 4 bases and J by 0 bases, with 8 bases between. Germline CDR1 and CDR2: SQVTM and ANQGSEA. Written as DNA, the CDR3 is TGCAGCGTTGGCAGGGATAGCACAGATACGCAGTATTTT. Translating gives CSVGRDSTDTQYF.

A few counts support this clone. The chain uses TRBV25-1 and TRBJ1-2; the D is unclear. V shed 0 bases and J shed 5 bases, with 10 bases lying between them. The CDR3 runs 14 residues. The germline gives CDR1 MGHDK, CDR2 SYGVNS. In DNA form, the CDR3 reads TGTGCCAGCAGTGAATATGGTTCAGGATATGGCTACACCTTC. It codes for CASSEYGSGYGYTF.

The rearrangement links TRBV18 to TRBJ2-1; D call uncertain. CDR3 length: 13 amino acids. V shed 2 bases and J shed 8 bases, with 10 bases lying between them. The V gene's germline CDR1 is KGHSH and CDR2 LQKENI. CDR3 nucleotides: TGTGCCAGCTCACCAGGGATCGGCGATGAGCAGTTCTTC. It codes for CASSPGIGDEQFF.

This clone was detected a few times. The CDR3 coding sequence is TGTGCCAGCAGTGAATACAGGCGAGAGGGTGAGCAGTTCTTC. Amino acid sequence: CASSEYRREGEQFF. This chain uses TRBV25-1 with TRBJ2-1; the D gene is possibly TRBD2 (5 bases). In germline, CDR1 is MGHDK, CDR2 SYGVNS. V lost 0 bases and J lost 9, with 12 bases in between. This CDR3 is 14 amino acids long.

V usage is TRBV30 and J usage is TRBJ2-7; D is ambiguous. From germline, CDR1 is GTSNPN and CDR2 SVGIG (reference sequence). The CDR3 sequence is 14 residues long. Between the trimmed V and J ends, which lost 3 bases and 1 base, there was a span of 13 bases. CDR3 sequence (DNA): TGTGCCTGGAGCCCAGAGGCAGGATCCTACGAGCAGTACTTC. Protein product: CAWSPEAGSYEQYF. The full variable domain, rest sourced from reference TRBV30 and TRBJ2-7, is SQTIHQWPATLVQPVGSPLSLECTVEGTSNPNLYWYRQAAGRGLQLLFYSVGIGQISSEVPQNLSASRPQDRQFILSSKKLLLSDSGFYLCAWSPEAGSYEQYFGPGTRLTVT.

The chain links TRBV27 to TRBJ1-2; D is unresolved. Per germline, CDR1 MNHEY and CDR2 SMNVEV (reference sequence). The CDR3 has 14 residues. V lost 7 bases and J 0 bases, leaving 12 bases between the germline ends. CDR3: CASTRLGSNYGYTF. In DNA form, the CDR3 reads TGTGCCAGCACCCGGCTGGGCTCTAACTATGGCTACACCTTC.

In DNA, the CDR3 is TGCGCCAGCAGCCAAGTTTTGACTAGCGGAGGGGGCCAAGAGACCCAGTACTTC. Its protein product is CASSQVLTSGGGQETQYF. The rearrangement uses TRBV4-1 and TRBJ2-5, with 9 positions matching TRBD2. V gave up 1 base and J gave up 1 base; unmatched junction bases: 10. The CDR3 consists of 18 residues. Per germline, CDR1 MGHRA and CDR2 YSYEKL.

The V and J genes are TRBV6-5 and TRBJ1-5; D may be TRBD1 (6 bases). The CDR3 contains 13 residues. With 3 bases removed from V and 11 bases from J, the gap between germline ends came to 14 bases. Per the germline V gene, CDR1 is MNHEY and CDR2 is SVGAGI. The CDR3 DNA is TGTGCCAGCAGTTATGACAGGCGACAGGCCCAGCATTTT. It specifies CASSYDRRQAQHF.

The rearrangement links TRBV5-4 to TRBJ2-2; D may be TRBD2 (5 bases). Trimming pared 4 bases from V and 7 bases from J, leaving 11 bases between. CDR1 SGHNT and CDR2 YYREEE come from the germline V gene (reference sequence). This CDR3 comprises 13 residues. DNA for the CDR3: TGTGCCAGCAGCCTTCGGGGAGACGGGGAGCTGTTTTTT. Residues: CASSLRGDGELFF.

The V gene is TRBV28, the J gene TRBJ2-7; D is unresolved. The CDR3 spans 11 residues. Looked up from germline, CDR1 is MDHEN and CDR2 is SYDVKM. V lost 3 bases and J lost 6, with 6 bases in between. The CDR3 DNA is TGTGCCAGCAGTTTCTTCGCCGAGCAGTACTTC. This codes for CASSFFAEQYF.

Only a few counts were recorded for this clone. Written as DNA, the CDR3 is TGTGCCAGCAGCTTGGTCAGGGAGCGGGAGAGCAGGAATGAGCAGTTCTTC. This gives the protein CASSLVRERESRNEQFF. This chain links TRBV5-4 with TRBJ2-1, with 8 bases matching TRBD2. Germline CDR1 is SGHNT and CDR2 is YYREEE (reference sequence). The CDR3 consists of 17 residues. J gave up 7 bases and V 0 bases, and 12 bases lay outside the gene matches.

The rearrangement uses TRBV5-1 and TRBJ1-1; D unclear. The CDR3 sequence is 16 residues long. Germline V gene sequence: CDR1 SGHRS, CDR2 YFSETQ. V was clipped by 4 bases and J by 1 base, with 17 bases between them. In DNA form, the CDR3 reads TGCGCCAGCAGCCTGCGGGCGGATAAGGCGAACACTGAAGCTTTCTTT. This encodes CASSLRADKANTEAFF. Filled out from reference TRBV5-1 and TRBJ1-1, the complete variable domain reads KAGVTQTPRYLIKTRGQQVTLSCSPISGHRSVSWYQQTPGQGLQFLFEYFSETQRNKGNFPGRFSGRQFSNSRSEMNVSTLELGDSALYLCASSLRADKANTEAFFGQGTRLTVV.

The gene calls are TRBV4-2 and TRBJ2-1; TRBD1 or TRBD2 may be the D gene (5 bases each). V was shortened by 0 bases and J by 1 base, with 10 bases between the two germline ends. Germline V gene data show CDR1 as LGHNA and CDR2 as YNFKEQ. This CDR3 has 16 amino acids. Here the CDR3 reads CASSQDGGSSYNEQFF. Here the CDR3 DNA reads TGTGCCAGCAGCCAAGATGGGGGATCTTCCTACAATGAGCAGTTCTTC.

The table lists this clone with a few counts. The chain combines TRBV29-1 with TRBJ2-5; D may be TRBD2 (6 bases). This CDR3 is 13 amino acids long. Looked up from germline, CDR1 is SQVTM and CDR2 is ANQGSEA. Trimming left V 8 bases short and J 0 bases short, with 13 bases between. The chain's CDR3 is CSIFRENQETQYF. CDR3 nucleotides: TGCAGCATCTTTCGGGAGAACCAAGAGACCCAGTACTTC.

CDR3 sequence (DNA): TGTGCCAGCAGTGAATATTCGAACACTGAAGCTTTCTTT. Its translation is CASSEYSNTEAFF. This sequence joins TRBV25-1 and TRBJ1-1; no definite D call. V dropped 0 bases and J dropped 1 base, with 3 bases sitting between them. Per germline, CDR1 MGHDK and CDR2 SYGVNS. CDR3 length: 13 amino acids.

The CDR3 spells CASSQPLAGKAKNIQYF. The CDR3 DNA sequence: TGCGCCAGCAGCCAGCCTCTAGCGGGAAAGGCCAAAAACATTCAGTACTTC. The genes are TRBV4-1 and TRBJ2-4, with TRBD2 matching 9 bases. CDR1 and CDR2 (germline): MGHRA, YSYEKL. This CDR3 is 17 amino acids long. J lost 1 base, V lost 3 bases, and 7 bases had no gene match.

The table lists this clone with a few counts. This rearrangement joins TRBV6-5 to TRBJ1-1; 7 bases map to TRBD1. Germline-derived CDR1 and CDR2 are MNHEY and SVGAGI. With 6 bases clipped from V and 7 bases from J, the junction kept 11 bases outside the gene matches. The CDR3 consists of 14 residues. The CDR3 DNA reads TGTGCCAGCAGGAGGGGGCCCAGAGCAGTTGAAGCTTTCTTT. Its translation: CASRRGPRAVEAFF.

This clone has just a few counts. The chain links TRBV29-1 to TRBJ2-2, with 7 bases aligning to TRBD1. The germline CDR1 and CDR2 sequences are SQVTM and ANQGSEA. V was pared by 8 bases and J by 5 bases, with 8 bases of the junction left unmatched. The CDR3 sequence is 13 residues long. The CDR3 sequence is CSTNRGATGELFF. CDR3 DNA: TGCAGCACAAACAGGGGAGCGACCGGGGAGCTGTTTTTT.

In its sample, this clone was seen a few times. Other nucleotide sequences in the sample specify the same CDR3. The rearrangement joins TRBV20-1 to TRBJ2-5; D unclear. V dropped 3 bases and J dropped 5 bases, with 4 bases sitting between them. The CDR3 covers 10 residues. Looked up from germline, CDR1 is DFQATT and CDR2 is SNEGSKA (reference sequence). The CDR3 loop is CSARLETQYF. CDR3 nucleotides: TGCAGTGCTAGGTTGGAGACCCAGTACTTC.

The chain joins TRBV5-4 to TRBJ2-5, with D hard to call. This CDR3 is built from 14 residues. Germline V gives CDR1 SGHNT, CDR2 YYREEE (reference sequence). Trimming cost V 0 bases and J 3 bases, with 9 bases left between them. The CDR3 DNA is TGTGCCAGCAGCTTGGCCGATACGAAAGAGACCCAGTACTTC. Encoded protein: CASSLADTKETQYF.

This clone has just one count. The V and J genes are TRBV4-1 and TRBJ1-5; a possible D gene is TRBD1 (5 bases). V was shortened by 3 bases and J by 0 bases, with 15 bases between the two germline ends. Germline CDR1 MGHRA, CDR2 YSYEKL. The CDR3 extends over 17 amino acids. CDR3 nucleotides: TGCGCCAGCAGCCATCCCCCGGGGGGGGTTAGCAATCAGCCCCAGCATTTT. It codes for CASSHPPGGVSNQPQHF.

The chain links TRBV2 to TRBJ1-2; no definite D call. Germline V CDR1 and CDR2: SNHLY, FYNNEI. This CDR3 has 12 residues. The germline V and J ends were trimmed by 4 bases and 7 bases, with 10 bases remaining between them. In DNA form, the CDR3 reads TGTGCCAGCAGTGCTAGGCACACTGGCTACACCTTC. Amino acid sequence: CASSARHTGYTF.

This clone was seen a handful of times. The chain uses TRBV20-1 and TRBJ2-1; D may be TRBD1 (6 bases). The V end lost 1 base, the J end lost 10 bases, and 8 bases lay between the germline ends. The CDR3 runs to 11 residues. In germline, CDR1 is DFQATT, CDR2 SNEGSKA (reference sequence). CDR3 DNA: TGCAGTGCTAGAGCGGACAGCGAGCAGTTCTTC. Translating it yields CSARADSEQFF.

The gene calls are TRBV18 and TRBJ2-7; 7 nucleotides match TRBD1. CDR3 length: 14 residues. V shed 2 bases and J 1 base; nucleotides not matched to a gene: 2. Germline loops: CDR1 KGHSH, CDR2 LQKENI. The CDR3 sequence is CASSPGQASYEQYF. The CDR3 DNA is TGTGCCAGCTCACCAGGACAGGCGTCCTACGAGCAGTACTTC.

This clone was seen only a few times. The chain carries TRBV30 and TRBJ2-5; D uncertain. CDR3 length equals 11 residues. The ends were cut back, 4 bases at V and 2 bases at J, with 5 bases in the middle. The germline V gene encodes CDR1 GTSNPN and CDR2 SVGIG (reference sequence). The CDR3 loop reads CAWTGQETQYF. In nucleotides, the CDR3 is TGTGCCTGGACTGGGCAAGAGACCCAGTACTTC. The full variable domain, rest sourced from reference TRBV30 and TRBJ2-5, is SQTIHQWPATLVQPVGSPLSLECTVEGTSNPNLYWYRQAAGRGLQLLFYSVGIGQISSEVPQNLSASRPQDRQFILSSKKLLLSDSGFYLCAWTGQETQYFGPGTRLLVL.

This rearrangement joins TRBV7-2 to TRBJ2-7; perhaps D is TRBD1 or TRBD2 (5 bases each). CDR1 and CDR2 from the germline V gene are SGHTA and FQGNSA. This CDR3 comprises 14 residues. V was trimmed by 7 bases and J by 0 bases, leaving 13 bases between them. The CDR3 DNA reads TGTGCCAGCACCAGAAAGGGGAGCTCCTACGAGCAGTACTTC. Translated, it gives CASTRKGSSYEQYF.

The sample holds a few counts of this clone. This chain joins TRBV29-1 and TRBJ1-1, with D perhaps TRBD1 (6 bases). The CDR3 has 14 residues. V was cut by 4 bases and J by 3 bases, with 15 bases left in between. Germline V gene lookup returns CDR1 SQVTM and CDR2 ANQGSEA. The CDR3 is CSVAPRQAHTEAFF. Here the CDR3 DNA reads TGCAGCGTTGCTCCGCGACAGGCTCACACTGAAGCTTTCTTT.

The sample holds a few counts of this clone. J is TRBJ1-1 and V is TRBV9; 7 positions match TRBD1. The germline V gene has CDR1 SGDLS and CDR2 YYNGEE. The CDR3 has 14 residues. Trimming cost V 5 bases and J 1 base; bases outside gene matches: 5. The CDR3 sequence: CASSRQGWNTEAFF. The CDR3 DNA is TGTGCCAGCAGTCGACAGGGCTGGAACACTGAAGCTTTCTTT.

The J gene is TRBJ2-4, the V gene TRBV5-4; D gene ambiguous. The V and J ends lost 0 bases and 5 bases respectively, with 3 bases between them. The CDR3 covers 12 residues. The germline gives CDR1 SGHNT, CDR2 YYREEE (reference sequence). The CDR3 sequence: CASSLGENIQYF. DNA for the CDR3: TGTGCCAGCAGCTTGGGTGAAAACATTCAGTACTTC. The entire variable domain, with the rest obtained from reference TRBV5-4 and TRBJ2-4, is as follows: ETGVTQSPTHLIKTRGQQVTLRCSSQSGHNTVSWYQQALGQGPQFIFQYYREEENGRGNFPPRFSGLQFPNYSSELNVNALELDDSALYLCASSLGENIQYFGAGTRLSVL.

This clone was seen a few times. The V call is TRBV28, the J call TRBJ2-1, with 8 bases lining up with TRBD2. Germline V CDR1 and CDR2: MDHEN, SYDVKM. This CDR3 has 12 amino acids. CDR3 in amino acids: CGTGTSSHEQFF. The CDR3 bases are TGTGGGACGGGGACTAGTAGCCATGAGCAGTTCTTC. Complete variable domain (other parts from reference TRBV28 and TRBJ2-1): DVKVTQSSRYLVKRTGEKVFLECVQDMDHENMFWYRQDPGLGLRLIYFSYDVKMKEKGDIPEGYSVSREKKERFSLILESASTNQTSMYLCGTGTSSHEQFFGPGTRLTVL.